This T cell receptor beta chain came from a study of blood T cell repertoires in COVID-19. Some clones are missing from TCRdb's copy, which holds only in-frame ones; the method was immunoSEQ multiplex PCR. Here the sample spans some 45,000 clones, 85% to 90% being singletons. Per the germline V gene, CDR1 is SGHRS and CDR2 is YFSETQ. The CDR3 runs 14 residues. The V and J ends lost 0 bases and 3 bases respectively, with 7 bases between them. The sample comprised peripheral blood. This TCR came from a human donor in a cohort sampled during active COVID-19. The V gene is TRBV5-1, the J gene TRBJ1-5; the D is unclear. The CDR3 loop reads CASSLDGNNQPQHF. CDR3 sequence (DNA): TGCGCCAGCAGCTTGGACGGTAACAATCAGCCCCAGCATTTT. Supplemented by reference TRBV5-1 and TRBJ1-5, the full variable domain reads KAGVTQTPRYLIKTRGQQVTLSCSPISGHRSVSWYQQTPGQGLQFLFEYFSETQRNKGNFPGRFSGRQFSNSRSEMNVSTLELGDSALYLCASSLDGNNQPQHFGDGTRLSIL.